The rows below give T cell receptor beta chains drawn from one sample of a study of T cells after yellow fever vaccination. TCRdb fed the 5' RACE reads into MiXCR, producing one record per CDR3 protein. The table shows hundreds of thousands of distinct CDR3 sequences, with 15% to 20% occurring only once. This specimen was PBMCs, taken 15 days after the yellow fever booster vaccination. The receptors stem from a man younger than 45 who received the YFV17D yellow fever vaccine. CDR3s include the opening cysteine and the closing phenylalanine or tryptophan. Each record gives: J gene, V gene, clone size, CDR3 protein. The size entry is marked missing in some rows and otherwise reads once, few, many or a size class.

>TRBJ1-5|TRBV6-2/TRBV6-3|.
CASRVWDYNQPQHF
>TRBJ2-1|TRBV12-3/TRBV12-4|.
CASSRVDNEQFF
>TRBJ2-5|TRBV29-1|few
CSVDSLVLQETQYF
>TRBJ2-5|TRBV29-1|.
CSVEGPFRKETQYF
>TRBJ2-7|TRBV6-5|.
CASSYSTLAASSYEQYF
>TRBJ2-1|TRBV20-1|.
CSASWRVAYNEQFF
>TRBJ2-1|TRBV7-9|.
CASSSSGRTHEQFF
>TRBJ1-5|TRBV20-1|.
CSARNFGRGVDQPQHF
>TRBJ2-7|TRBV7-9|few
CASRPPGQPYEQYF
>TRBJ2-2|TRBV6-5|.
CASSYERAGTGELFF
>TRBJ2-5|TRBV20-1|once
CSARLAGATPQETQYF
>.|TRBV5-1|.
CASSLARSGGADEQYF
>TRBJ1-1|TRBV9|.
CASSVILGTEAFF
>TRBJ2-2|TRBV5-1|.
CASRLTEGSTGELFF
>TRBJ2-3|TRBV5-4|.
CASRNDTDRFTDTQYF
>TRBJ2-5|TRBV24-1|.
CATSDRRGLARETQYF
>TRBJ2-3|TRBV29-1|few
CSASPGDTQYF
>TRBJ2-7|TRBV11-2|.
CASSLSSPFEQYF
>TRBJ2-7|TRBV20-1|.
CSANPTSSSYEQYF
>TRBJ1-1|TRBV5-1|few
CASSLYWGMDTEAFF
>TRBJ2-7|TRBV7-2|few
CASSSLDRWYEQYF
>TRBJ2-3|TRBV20-1|.
CSARDSRKRRGPTDTQYF
>TRBJ2-7|TRBV12-3/TRBV12-4|.
CASRSTASYEQYF
>TRBJ2-1|TRBV12-3/TRBV12-4|many
CASSPDSGKSYNEQFF
>TRBJ2-7|TRBV18|few
CASSPSKGQPYEQYF
>TRBJ2-7|TRBV7-9|.
CASSLVGGGNEQYF
>TRBJ2-5|TRBV7-8|.
CASSLGPGLAGEETQYF
>TRBJ2-7|TRBV20-1|once
CSATSDRAQGRGQYF
>TRBJ2-1|TRBV25-1|.
CASNRGGNEQFF
>TRBJ2-2|TRBV7-8|few
CASLETGELFF
>TRBJ2-1|TRBV19|many
CASSIGKNEQFF
>TRBJ2-5|TRBV5-8|.
CASSLEGSWQETQYF
>TRBJ2-1|TRBV23-1|few
CASSHSPSGSSYNEQFF
>TRBJ2-7|TRBV19|.
CASSRGIYYEQYF
>TRBJ1-4|TRBV6-1|.
CASSKTRRSEKLFF
>TRBJ2-3|TRBV7-2|.
CASSFSTGRQDTQYF
>TRBJ2-5|TRBV9|.
CASSPSGLASETQYF
>TRBJ2-7|TRBV7-2|.
CASAKTSGRGEQYF
>TRBJ2-2|TRBV28|.
CASTFDRRYGELFF
>TRBJ2-1|TRBV12-3/TRBV12-4|.
CASSKRGLAGGSYNEQFF
>TRBJ2-7|TRBV18|few
CASSPYSSSYEQYF
>TRBJ2-1|TRBV20-1|many
CSARGVLYNEQFF
>TRBJ2-1|TRBV20-1|.
CSARDGQGNYNEQFF
>TRBJ2-3|TRBV20-1|.
CSGDRTYLEGGTDTQYF
>TRBJ2-2|TRBV29-1|.
CSGGTARGTGELFF
>TRBJ1-5|TRBV28|few
CASRWTDNQPQHF
>TRBJ2-5|TRBV29-1|.
CSSRTGEETQYF
>TRBJ1-5|TRBV11-1|once
CASSPRRTEESPYSNQPQHF
>TRBJ2-1|TRBV30|.
CAWGRSGPNEQFF
>TRBJ2-7|TRBV5-4|few
CASSSGLAGGEQYF
>TRBJ2-1|TRBV12-5|few
CASGLEGSNEQFF
>TRBJ2-5|TRBV5-6|.
CASSFGGVQETQYF
>TRBJ2-5|TRBV5-6|few
CASSLAAGAQYF
>TRBJ2-2|TRBV20-1|.
CSATSTGLNTGELFF
>TRBJ1-4|TRBV20-1|few
CSASDRDIYEKLFF
>TRBJ2-2|TRBV7-9|.
CASSSSGHTGELFF
>TRBJ2-7|TRBV10-3|few
CAIKGTGAVYEQYF
>TRBJ2-7|TRBV20-1|.
CSGKAGFEQYF
>TRBJ2-5|TRBV27|few
CASSLSPGGLGETQYF
>TRBJ2-2|TRBV3-1|.
CASSQSGSWTGELFF